This T cell receptor beta chain was retrieved from a study of T cell repertoires in cytomegalovirus infection. Overall study context: A matching HLA type, together with CMV infection, was signaled by public TCR beta signatures.

General observations from the study: Carriers of CMV plus the relevant HLA were identified by cumulative public TCR beta family frequency.

Germline V gene sequence: CDR1 SEHNR, CDR2 FQNEAQ (reference sequence). Trimming took off 5 bases at V and 6 bases at J, with 10 bases between the two ends. The CDR3 has 12 residues. This clonotype was seen repeatedly, ten times or more. Its specificity is unknown. TCRdb re-called the reads with MiXCR, one entry per CDR3 protein. The table shows under 600,000 distinct CDR3 sequences, with approximately 15% occurring only once. The sequenced sample was CD8+ T cells from PBMCs. The V call is TRBV7-9, the J call TRBJ1-1; D perhaps matches TRBD1 (5 bases). The TCR comes from a human donor in good health (CMV status not recorded). Some clones in this sample may be carry-over from other donors' samples. The CDR3 loop is CASSNAGPEAFF. DNA of the CDR3: TGTGCCAGCAGCAACGCGGGACCTGAAGCTTTCTTT.